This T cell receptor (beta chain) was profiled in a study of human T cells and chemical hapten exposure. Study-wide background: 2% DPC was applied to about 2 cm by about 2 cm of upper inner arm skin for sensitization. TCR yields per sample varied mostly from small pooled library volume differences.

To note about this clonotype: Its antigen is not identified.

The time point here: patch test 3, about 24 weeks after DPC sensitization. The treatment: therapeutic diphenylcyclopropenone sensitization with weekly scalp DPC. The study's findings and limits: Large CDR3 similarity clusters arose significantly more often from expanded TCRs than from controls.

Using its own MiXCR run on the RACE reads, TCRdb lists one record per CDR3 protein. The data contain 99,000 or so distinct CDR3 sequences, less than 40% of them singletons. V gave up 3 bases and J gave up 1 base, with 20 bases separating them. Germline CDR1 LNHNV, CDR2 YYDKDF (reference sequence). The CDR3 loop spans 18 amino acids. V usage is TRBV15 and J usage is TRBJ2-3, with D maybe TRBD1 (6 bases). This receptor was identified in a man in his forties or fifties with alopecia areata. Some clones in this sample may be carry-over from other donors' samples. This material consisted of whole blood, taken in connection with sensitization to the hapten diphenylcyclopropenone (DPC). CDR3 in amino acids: CATSSPPGALHRTDTQYF. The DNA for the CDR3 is TGTGCCACCAGCAGTCCGCCAGGGGCACTCCACCGCACAGATACGCAGTATTTT.